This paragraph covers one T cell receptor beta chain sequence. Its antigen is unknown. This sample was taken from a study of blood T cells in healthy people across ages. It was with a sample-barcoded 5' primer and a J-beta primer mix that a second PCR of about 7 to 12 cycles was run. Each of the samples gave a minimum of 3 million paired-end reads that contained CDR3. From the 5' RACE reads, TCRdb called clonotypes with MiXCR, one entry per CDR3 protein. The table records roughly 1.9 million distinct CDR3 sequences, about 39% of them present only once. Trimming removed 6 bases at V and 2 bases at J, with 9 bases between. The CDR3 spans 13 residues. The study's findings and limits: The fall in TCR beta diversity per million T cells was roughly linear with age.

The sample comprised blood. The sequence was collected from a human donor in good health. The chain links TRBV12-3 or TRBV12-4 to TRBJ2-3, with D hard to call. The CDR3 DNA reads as TGTGCCAGCAGGTGGGGTACCACAGATACGCAGTATTTT. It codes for CASRWGTTDTQYF.